This entry concerns a single T cell receptor (beta chain). Sequencing of TCR beta was performed on blood CD8+ T cells and on blood CD4+ T cells. Those who served as multiple sclerosis controls were treatment-naive patients with stable or active relapsing-remitting disease. The CD8+ and CD4+ T cells were negatively isolated, with the TEMRA cells enriched by FACS. With random hexamers, reverse transcription was performed on roughly 0.45 to 1 ug of RNA. An immunoSEQ multiplex PCR generated amplified TCR beta CDR3 products spanning 54 Vbeta and 13 Jbeta. MiXCR, run by TCRdb on the immunoSEQ multiplex PCR reads, gives a single entry per CDR3 protein. Of under 150,000 distinct CDR3 sequences listed, around nine tenths are singletons. This sample is part of a study of CD8 T cells in Susac syndrome. The CDR3 contains 17 residues. Germline V gene sequence: CDR1 MNHEY, CDR2 SMNVEV (reference sequence). Trimming removed 6 bases from V and 3 bases from J; junction bases left unmatched: 7.

Sequences were obtained from CD8+ T cells from PBMCs. The TCR comes from a human donor with multiple sclerosis. The chain is built from TRBV27 and TRBJ2-6; TRBD2 aligns across 11 bases. The CDR3 protein is CASSELAGVYGANVLTF. The CDR3 DNA is TGTGCCAGCAGCGAACTAGCGGGAGTATATGGGGCCAACGTCCTGACTTTC.